This entry lists 24 T cell receptor beta chains sequenced from one sample in a study of cytomegalovirus exposure and HLA in healthy donors. In the PCR, 60 Vbeta and 13 Jbeta primers were used. Assay used: immunoSEQ multiplex PCR; TCRdb lists only in-frame clones, some missing. The sample includes 150,000 to 200,000 clones, roughly three quarters of them seen just once. Material for sequencing was PBMCs. These receptors came from a woman aged 50 to 60 in good health and CMV-seronegative.

V and J are TRBV10-3 and TRBJ2-1; D gene ambiguous. The CDR3 spans 17 residues. CDR1 is ENHRY and CDR2 is SYGVKD in the germline V gene. V gave up 0 bases and J gave up 0 bases, with 12 bases separating them. Written as DNA, the CDR3 is TGTGCCATCAGTGAGTCGCGGCCGTCGAGCTCCTACAATGAGCAGTTCTTC. Translating it yields CAISESRPSSSYNEQFF.

The chain couples TRBV28 to TRBJ2-2; D possibly corresponds to TRBD2 (5 bases). CDR3 size: 15 residues. Trimming stripped 10 bases from V and 2 bases from J, with 17 bases between. The germline V gene has CDR1 MDHEN and CDR2 SYDVKM. The CDR3 here is CATRPGGANTGELFF. CDR3 in DNA: TGTGCCACCAGACCCGGAGGCGCCAACACCGGGGAGCTGTTTTTT.

There are a few counts of this clone. This sequence joins TRBV4-3 and TRBJ2-3; 7 bases agree with TRBD2. This CDR3 spans 15 amino acids. CDR1 is LGHNA, CDR2 YSLEER, per germline. V trimming: 2 bases; J trimming: 3 bases; junction bases outside the gene matches: 5. In DNA, the CDR3 is TGCGCCAGCAGCCAATCGGGGGGTCCAACAGATACGCAGTATTTT. The encoded protein is CASSQSGGPTDTQYF.

The rearrangement joins TRBV7-2 to TRBJ2-7; tentative D call: TRBD1 (5 bases). Trimming stripped 3 bases from V and 4 bases from J, with 10 bases between. This CDR3 has 13 residues. CDR1 SGHTA and CDR2 FQGNSA come from the germline V gene. The CDR3 DNA follows: TGTGCCAGCAGCTTCGGCGGACATTACGAGCAGTACTTC. Translation: CASSFGGHYEQYF.

This chain links TRBV7-6 with TRBJ1-3; tentatively, D is TRBD1 (5 bases). The CDR3 contains 16 residues. CDR1 is SGHVS, CDR2 FNYEAQ, per germline. V dropped 5 bases and J dropped 1 base, with 15 bases sitting between them. This CDR3 reads CASSPTGGGSGNTIYF. CDR3 nucleotide sequence: TGTGCCAGCAGCCCCACCGGGGGGGGATCTGGAAACACCATATATTTT.

The V gene is TRBV5-6, the J gene TRBJ2-7; no reliable D call. Germline assignment: CDR1 SGHDT and CDR2 YYEEEE. The length of the CDR3 is 14 residues. V was clipped by 2 bases and J by 2 bases, with 11 bases between them. CDR3 in DNA: TGTGCCAGCAGCTTCCGATCAGTTACCTACGAGCAGTACTTC. As protein: CASSFRSVTYEQYF.

The chain combines TRBV4-1 with TRBJ1-2, with 9 bases aligning to TRBD1. V lost 4 bases and J lost 7; bases outside the gene matches: 7. Looked up from germline, CDR1 is MGHRA and CDR2 is YSYEKL. The CDR3 spans 14 residues. Written as DNA, the CDR3 is TGCGCCAGCAGCCCCGGACAGGGGATGGGTGGCTACACCTTC. This codes for CASSPGQGMGGYTF.

V usage is TRBV4-3 and J usage is TRBJ2-5; 10 nucleotides match TRBD1. The ends lost 3 bases at V and 5 bases at J; junction bases unmatched: 12. CDR1 LGHNA and CDR2 YSLEER come from the germline V gene. The CDR3 runs 17 residues. The CDR3 here is CASSQSVGGTGVETQYF. CDR3 nucleotides: TGCGCCAGCAGCCAGTCAGTTGGTGGGACAGGGGTTGAGACCCAGTACTTC.

The chain links TRBV2 to TRBJ1-5; D might be TRBD1 (5 bases). The V end was cut by 6 bases, the J end by 0 bases, with 9 bases between. The length of the CDR3 is 14 residues. The V gene's germline CDR1 is SNHLY and CDR2 FYNNEI. CDR3 sequence reads: CASRRQTSNQPQHF. The CDR3 nucleotides read TGTGCCAGCAGGCGACAGACTAGCAATCAGCCCCAGCATTTT.

V and J are TRBV7-2 and TRBJ2-7, with D uncertain. Germline-derived CDR1 and CDR2 are SGHTA and FQGNSA. V lost 4 bases to trimming and J lost 6 bases, with 13 bases between them. CDR3 size: 13 residues. Written as DNA, the CDR3 is TGTGCCAGCAGCTCCCAAATCCCGGGCGAGCAGTACTTC. It translates to CASSSQIPGEQYF.

The chain employs TRBV5-4 and TRBJ1-2; 7 bases agree with TRBD1. V shed 4 bases and J 6 bases; nucleotides not matched to a gene: 12. Per the germline V gene, CDR1 is SGHNT and CDR2 is YYREEE (reference sequence). CDR3 length: 15 amino acids. In DNA, the CDR3 is TGTGCCAGCAGCCGCACCCGGGACAGTTGGGATGGCTACACCTTC. This encodes CASSRTRDSWDGYTF.

The chain couples TRBV4-2 to TRBJ1-3, with TRBD1 as a possible D gene (5 bases). Between the trimmed V and J ends, which lost 0 bases and 4 bases, there was a span of 16 bases. The CDR3 extends over 17 amino acids. CDR1 is LGHNA and CDR2 is YNFKEQ in the germline V gene. This CDR3 reads CASSQDLRGLMGNTIYF. The DNA of the CDR3 is TGTGCCAGCAGCCAAGATCTGCGGGGGTTAATGGGAAACACCATATATTTT.

V usage is TRBV7-9 and J usage is TRBJ1-3, with D perhaps TRBD1 (5 bases). Germline CDR1 is SEHNR and CDR2 is FQNEAQ (reference sequence). The V end was cut by 3 bases, the J end by 0 bases, with 12 bases between. The length of the CDR3 is 16 residues. The CDR3 sequence is CASSLSDRPSGNTIYF. The CDR3 DNA follows: TGTGCCAGCAGCTTGTCCGACAGACCCTCTGGAAACACCATATATTTT.

V gene TRBV5-1 combines with J gene TRBJ2-7, with TRBD1 as a possible D gene (7 bases). The CDR3 spans 16 residues. CDR1 is SGHRS and CDR2 is YFSETQ in the germline V gene. V gave up 0 bases and J gave up 4 bases, with 17 bases separating them. The CDR3 DNA reads as TGCGCCAGCAGCTTGGCAGGGGGGATGGTTATTTACGAGCAGTACTTC. Residues: CASSLAGGMVIYEQYF.

This CDR3 reads CASSLTGRGGNTIYF. CDR3 sequence (DNA): TGTGCCAGCAGCTTAACGGGCAGGGGTGGAAACACCATATATTTT. V is TRBV7-9 and J is TRBJ1-3; possibly TRBD1 for D (6 bases). The CDR3 sequence is 15 residues long. CDR1 and CDR2 from the germline V gene are SEHNR and FQNEAQ (reference sequence). V was clipped by 2 bases and J by 3 bases, with 11 bases between them.

The count of this clone is one. The gene calls are TRBV5-4 and TRBJ2-1, with D tentatively TRBD2 (5 bases). The CDR3 sequence is 14 residues long. Trimming shortened V by 6 bases and J by 9 bases, and 19 bases separated the two germline ends. Looked up from germline, CDR1 is SGHNT and CDR2 is YYREEE (reference sequence). This CDR3 reads CASTTGNKDGEQFF. The CDR3 DNA reads TGTGCCAGCACCACCGGGAACAAGGACGGTGAGCAGTTCTTC.

J is TRBJ1-1 and V is TRBV28; possible D gene TRBD1, 6 bases. This CDR3 is 17 amino acids long. CDR1 is MDHEN and CDR2 is SYDVKM in the germline V gene. Trimming shortened V by 2 bases and J by 4 bases, and 20 bases separated the two germline ends. This CDR3 reads CASSLPDADSASTEAFF. The CDR3 DNA follows: TGTGCCAGCAGTTTACCGGACGCGGACAGTGCGAGCACTGAAGCTTTCTTT. Full variable domain (rest looked up from reference TRBV28 and TRBJ1-1): DVKVTQSSRYLVKRTGEKVFLECVQDMDHENMFWYRQDPGLGLRLIYFSYDVKMKEKGDIPEGYSVSREKKERFSLILESASTNQTSMYLCASSLPDADSASTEAFFGQGTRLTVV.

This clone was counted only a few times. V usage is TRBV5-1 and J usage is TRBJ2-2, with TRBD2 matching over 8 bases. CDR3 length: 14 residues. V lost 4 bases and J lost 8; bases outside the gene matches: 7. Germline lookup yields CDR1 SGHRS and CDR2 YFSETQ. The CDR3 sequence is CASSPNSGIGELFF. The DNA for the CDR3 is TGCGCCAGCAGCCCAAATAGCGGGATAGGGGAGCTGTTTTTT. The full variable domain, rest sourced from reference TRBV5-1 and TRBJ2-2, is KAGVTQTPRYLIKTRGQQVTLSCSPISGHRSVSWYQQTPGQGLQFLFEYFSETQRNKGNFPGRFSGRQFSNSRSEMNVSTLELGDSALYLCASSPNSGIGELFFGEGSRLTVL.

The chain recombines TRBV4-1 with TRBJ2-1; 10 bases align to TRBD2. The CDR3 is made up of 16 amino acids. Germline CDR1 reads MGHRA; CDR2 reads YSYEKL. V shed 3 bases, J shed 8 bases, and the junction held 10 bases outside the gene matches. CDR3 in amino acids: CASSHLPGTSAYEQFF. The CDR3 DNA reads TGCGCCAGCAGCCACCTACCCGGGACTAGCGCTTATGAGCAGTTCTTC.

The J gene is TRBJ1-4, the V gene TRBV5-3; TRBD1 agrees at 7 bases. TRBV5-3 is known as an ORF, though its function is uncertain. V lost 3 bases and J lost 3; bases outside the gene matches: 11. The CDR3 contains 17 residues. CDR3 in DNA: TGTGCCAGAAGCTGGCCCCGACAGGGACTGGCTAATGAAAAACTGTTTTTT. Translating it yields CARSWPRQGLANEKLFF.

The V call is TRBV30, the J call TRBJ2-2; a weak D match, TRBD1 (5 bases). V shed 3 bases and J shed 4 bases, with 15 bases lying between them. Germline V CDR1 and CDR2: GTSNPN, SVGIG (reference sequence). CDR3 length: 15 residues. CDR3 region: CAWRPPDRSTGELFF. DNA of the CDR3: TGTGCCTGGAGACCCCCAGACAGAAGCACCGGGGAGCTGTTTTTT.

V gene TRBV5-1 combines with J gene TRBJ2-5, with TRBD2 matching over 7 bases. In germline, CDR1 is SGHRS, CDR2 YFSETQ. The CDR3 is 14 residues long. J was trimmed by 2 bases and V by 1 base; bases with no gene match: 2. CDR3 sequence (DNA): TGCGCCAGCAGCTTGCACGGGGGGCAAGAGACCCAGTACTTC. It encodes CASSLHGGQETQYF.

The chain uses TRBV2 and TRBJ2-2; 9 nucleotides align to TRBD2. Unmatched junction bases numbered 6, after V lost 1 base and J lost 6 bases. The CDR3 consists of 16 residues. Germline CDR1 is SNHLY and CDR2 is FYNNEI. CDR3 sequence reads: CASSEGTSVLAGELFF. CDR3 in DNA: TGTGCCAGCAGTGAAGGGACTAGCGTATTGGCCGGGGAGCTGTTTTTT.

V and J are TRBV2 and TRBJ2-3, with 11 bases aligning to TRBD2. CDR1 and CDR2 from the germline V gene are SNHLY and FYNNEI. V lost 5 bases to trimming and J lost 0 bases; unmatched junction nucleotides: 7. The CDR3 runs to 17 residues. CDR3 sequence reads: CASSSPSGGPSTDTQYF. CDR3 nucleotide sequence: TGTGCCAGCAGTAGCCCTAGCGGGGGGCCAAGCACAGATACGCAGTATTTT. Looking up the rest from reference TRBV2 and TRBJ2-3 gives the full variable domain: EPEVTQTPSHQVTQMGQEVILRCVPISNHLYFYWYRQILGQKVEFLVSFYNNEISEKSEIFDDQFSVERPDGSNFTLKIRSTKLEDSAMYFCASSSPSGGPSTDTQYFGPGTRLTVL.